The subject of this entry is one T cell receptor beta chain. Clones were read by immunoSEQ multiplex PCR, and TCRdb kept only the in-frame ones, dropping some. The sample comprises 76,000 or so clones, almost 85% of which are singletons, and approximately 0.6% rests with the top ten. This record comes from a study of OX40 agonist ivuxolimab in advanced cancers. Study-wide context: The eligibility criteria allowed prior anti-PD-1, anti-PD-L1 or anti-CTLA-4 therapy, and about 40% had some. The study reported partial responses in three patients: one hepatocellular carcinoma, two cutaneous melanoma.

Trimming cost V 2 bases and J 5 bases; bases outside gene matches: 8. The CDR3 spans 16 residues. Patients were ruled out by autoimmune disease history or systemic immunosuppression. The rearrangement joins TRBV23-1 to TRBJ1-4; TRBD1 matches 7 bases. TRBV23-1 qualifies as an ORF whose function is uncertain. The starting material was CD4+ or CD8+ T cells sorted from blood, obtained in a trial of the OX40 agonist ivuxolimab. This clonotype originated in an adult with an advanced solid tumor such as melanoma, head and neck, liver or kidney cancer. The CDR3 region is CASSQNPDRSNEKLFF. In DNA, the CDR3 is TGCGCCAGCAGTCAAAATCCGGACAGGTCCAATGAAAAACTGTTTTTT.